Following are 26 T cell receptor beta chains from one sample sequenced in a study of OX40 agonist ivuxolimab in advanced cancers. Clones were read by immunoSEQ multiplex PCR, and TCRdb kept only the in-frame ones, dropping some. Among over 45,000 clones, under 85% were seen once, and the ten largest hold approximately 2.8%. The sample here was CD4+ or CD8+ T cells sorted from blood, taken in a trial of the OX40 agonist ivuxolimab. The receptors here all came from an adult with an advanced solid tumor such as melanoma, head and neck, liver or kidney cancer.

This clone was recorded a few times. The chain links TRBV6-6 to TRBJ2-7, with D perhaps given as TRBD1 or TRBD2 (6 bases each). V was trimmed by 2 bases and J by 6 bases, leaving 14 bases between them. The germline gives CDR1 MNHNY, CDR2 SVGAGI (reference sequence). The CDR3 has 14 residues. CDR3 DNA sequence: TGTGCCAGCAGTTACCCCTCCGGGGGCGGCGAGCAGTACTTC. It codes for CASSYPSGGGEQYF.

J is TRBJ2-1 and V is TRBV28; no definite D call. The CDR3 loop spans 11 amino acids. Per germline, CDR1 MDHEN and CDR2 SYDVKM. The germline V and J ends were trimmed by 3 bases and 4 bases, with 1 base remaining between them. The DNA of the CDR3 is TGTGCCAGCAGTTTTTACAATGAGCAGTTCTTC. This gives the protein CASSFYNEQFF.

The chain combines TRBV11-2 with TRBJ2-7; the D is unclear. The V gene lost 4 bases and the J gene lost 6 bases, with 13 bases spanning the gap. Per germline, CDR1 SGHAT and CDR2 FQNNGV. The CDR3 is made up of 13 amino acids. CDR3 sequence: CASSSPAGVEQYF. The CDR3 coding sequence is TGTGCCAGCAGCTCCCCGGCAGGAGTCGAGCAGTACTTC.

The rearrangement links TRBV19 to TRBJ2-7; either TRBD1 or TRBD2 may fit D (5 bases each). This CDR3 comprises 14 residues. Germline CDR1 LNHDA, CDR2 SQIVND (reference sequence). Trimming stripped 4 bases from V and 0 bases from J, with 10 bases between. CDR3 protein: CASSRDEISYEQYF. DNA of the CDR3: TGTGCCAGTAGTAGGGACGAAATCTCCTACGAGCAGTACTTC.

The rearrangement links TRBV7-9 to TRBJ1-1; 7 bases are shared with TRBD1. There are 14 residues in the CDR3. Germline loops: CDR1 SEHNR, CDR2 FQNEAQ (reference sequence). V trimming: 3 bases; J trimming: 1 base; junction bases outside the gene matches: 2. The CDR3 sequence is CASSFGQENTEAFF. DNA of the CDR3: TGTGCCAGCAGCTTCGGACAGGAGAACACTGAAGCTTTCTTT.

The sample holds a few counts of this clone. This rearrangement joins TRBV5-4 to TRBJ2-1; possibly TRBD1 or TRBD2 for D (5 bases each). The CDR3 runs to 12 residues. V was trimmed by 0 bases and J by 8 bases, leaving 6 bases between them. CDR1 SGHNT and CDR2 YYREEE come from the germline V gene (reference sequence). This CDR3 is CASSLGGYEQFF. The CDR3 DNA reads as TGTGCCAGCAGCTTGGGGGGGTATGAGCAGTTCTTC.

This chain connects TRBV5-4 to TRBJ2-1; TRBD2 matches at 8 bases. The CDR3 contains 16 residues. With V trimmed by 0 bases and J by 7 bases, 9 bases remained unmatched. Per the germline V gene, CDR1 is SGHNT and CDR2 is YYREEE (reference sequence). The CDR3 protein is CASSLGLGLVRNEQFF. The CDR3 DNA follows: TGTGCCAGCAGCTTGGGGTTGGGACTAGTTCGGAATGAGCAGTTCTTC.

The genes are TRBV7-2 and TRBJ1-5; D ambiguous. The V gene's germline CDR1 is SGHTA and CDR2 FQGNSA. The length of the CDR3 is 13 residues. The germline V and J ends were trimmed by 3 bases and 1 base, with 4 bases remaining between them. The CDR3 loop reads CASSFGSNQPQHF. For the CDR3, the DNA is TGTGCCAGCAGCTTTGGAAGCAATCAGCCCCAGCATTTT.

The V gene is TRBV11-2, the J gene TRBJ1-4; D is uncertain. This CDR3 contains 15 residues. Trimming removed 5 bases from V and 8 bases from J, with 18 bases in between. Germline values: CDR1 SGHAT, CDR2 FQNNGV. Written as DNA, the CDR3 is TGTGCCAGCAGCCGAATCGGGGAGGTTTCGGAAAAACTGTTTTTT. Protein: CASSRIGEVSEKLFF.

This sequence joins TRBV7-9 and TRBJ2-2; D is undetermined. CDR1 is SEHNR and CDR2 is FQNEAQ in the germline V gene (reference sequence). The CDR3 spans 15 residues. Between the trimmed V and J ends, which lost 5 bases and 0 bases, there was a span of 10 bases. The CDR3 region is CASSPRNTNTGELFF. For the CDR3, the DNA is TGTGCCAGCAGCCCGAGAAATACGAACACCGGGGAGCTGTTTTTT.

The table lists this clone with a count of one. The V gene is TRBV27, the J gene TRBJ1-3; D not resolved. CDR1 and CDR2 (germline): MNHEY, SMNVEV (reference sequence). Trimming removed 6 bases at V and 0 bases at J, with 15 bases between. This CDR3 spans 16 amino acids. The CDR3 nucleotides are TGTGCCAGCAGAGCGAATGGGGTCTTCTCTGGAAACACCATATATTTT. Its protein product is CASRANGVFSGNTIYF.

The rearrangement joins TRBV5-1 to TRBJ2-1, with 10 bases identical to TRBD1. This CDR3 region has 14 residues. The germline V gene has CDR1 SGHRS and CDR2 YFSETQ. Losses at the gene ends were 6 bases for V and 6 bases for J; bases not matched to a gene: 6. CDR3 nucleotides: TGCGCCAGCATCCAGGACAGGGGGTTCAATGAGCAGTTCTTC. Protein product: CASIQDRGFNEQFF. Full variable domain (missing parts from reference TRBV5-1 and TRBJ2-1): KAGVTQTPRYLIKTRGQQVTLSCSPISGHRSVSWYQQTPGQGLQFLFEYFSETQRNKGNFPGRFSGRQFSNSRSEMNVSTLELGDSALYLCASIQDRGFNEQFFGPGTRLTVL.

This clone was counted a few times. This chain connects TRBV20-1 to TRBJ2-1; D is unclear. Trimming cost V 6 bases and J 3 bases, with 6 bases left between them. Looked up from germline, CDR1 is DFQATT and CDR2 is SNEGSKA (reference sequence). This CDR3 has 11 residues. This chain's CDR3 is CSAEVYNEQFF. Written as DNA, the CDR3 is TGCAGTGCCGAAGTCTACAATGAGCAGTTCTTC.

This clone has only one observation. The chain couples TRBV30 to TRBJ2-1, with D possibly being TRBD2 (6 bases). V was clipped by 1 base and J by 12 bases, with 13 bases between them. Looked up from germline, CDR1 is GTSNPN and CDR2 is SVGIG (reference sequence). The CDR3 has 12 amino acids. The DNA for the CDR3 is TGTGCCTGGAGTGCTTGGGGGAGGACGCAGTTCTTC. It encodes CAWSAWGRTQFF.

The rearrangement links TRBV21-1 to TRBJ2-7; TRBD2, the D gene given by the table, was not confirmed from the DNA. TRBV21-1 corresponds to a pseudogene. CDR3 size: 15 residues. This chain's CDR3 is CASSSEGLAYYEQYF. The CDR3 DNA follows: TGTGCCAGCAGCAGTGAAGGACTAGCGTATTACGAGCAGTACTTC.

The chain couples TRBV5-6 to TRBJ2-7; 10 nucleotides align to TRBD2. CDR3 length: 16 amino acids. The germline CDR1 and CDR2 sequences are SGHDT and YYEEEE. The ends lost 4 bases at V and 0 bases at J; junction bases unmatched: 7. Here the CDR3 reads CASSLTGTSDSYEQYF. The CDR3, as DNA: TGTGCCAGCAGCCTGACCGGGACTAGCGACTCCTACGAGCAGTACTTC.

This clone was seen only a few times. The rearrangement joins TRBV28 to TRBJ1-1; 9 bases line up with TRBD1. J gave up 9 bases and V 6 bases, and 11 bases lay outside the gene matches. The CDR3 extends over 14 amino acids. Germline assignment: CDR1 MDHEN and CDR2 SYDVKM. The CDR3 sequence: CASRGTGGAVKAFF. CDR3 nucleotide sequence: TGTGCCAGCAGGGGCACAGGGGGCGCGGTTAAAGCTTTCTTT.

The rearrangement joins TRBV19 to TRBJ1-5; D is uncertain. Trimming removed 4 bases at V and 0 bases at J, with 4 bases between. The CDR3 sequence is 13 residues long. From germline, CDR1 is LNHDA and CDR2 SQIVND (reference sequence). CDR3 in amino acids: CASSTNSNQPQHF. Written as DNA, the CDR3 is TGTGCCAGTAGTACGAATAGCAATCAGCCCCAGCATTTT.

This sequence joins TRBV29-1 and TRBJ1-2, with D perhaps TRBD1 (6 bases). CDR1 SQVTM and CDR2 ANQGSEA come from the germline V gene. Trimming took 4 bases from V and 6 from J, leaving 15 bases between them. This CDR3 is 13 amino acids long. CDR3 DNA: TGCAGCGTTGCTATGAGACAGGCCCATGGCTACACCTTC. Translated: CSVAMRQAHGYTF.

The rearrangement uses TRBV7-9 and TRBJ2-7, with TRBD1 matching over 7 bases. Germline V gives CDR1 SEHNR, CDR2 FQNEAQ (reference sequence). This CDR3 region has 14 residues. The trim removed 5 bases at V and 1 base at J, leaving 5 bases unmatched. In nucleotides, the CDR3 is TGTGCCAGCAGCAACAGGGGCCCATCCTACGAGCAGTACTTC. This codes for CASSNRGPSYEQYF.

The chain combines TRBV4-1 with TRBJ2-7; 9 bases map to TRBD2. The junction had 8 bases not matched to a gene; V was cut back by 8 bases and J by 3 bases. CDR3 size: 14 residues. Per the germline V gene, CDR1 is MGHRA and CDR2 is YSYEKL. The CDR3 DNA sequence: TGCGCCAGCCTCGAGGCTAGCGGGATCTACGAGCAGTACTTC. Its protein product is CASLEASGIYEQYF.

This clone was seen only once. The junction and the germline gene differ at one end; a read error may be behind it. The chain carries TRBV5-4 and TRBJ1-2, with D hard to call. The CDR3 runs 15 residues. Germline lookup yields CDR1 SGHNT and CDR2 YYREEE (reference sequence). The CDR3 sequence is CASSLAVGLNYGHTF. The CDR3 DNA reads as TGTGCCAGCAGCTTGGCGGTCGGGCTAAACTATGGCCACACCTTC. Full variable domain (missing parts from reference TRBV5-4 and TRBJ1-2): ETGVTQSPTHLIKTRGQQVTLRCSSQSGHNTVSWYQQALGQGPQFIFQYYREEENGRGNFPPRFSGLQFPNYSSELNVNALELDDSALYLCASSLAVGLNYGHTFGSGTRLTVV.

The V call is TRBV5-4, the J call TRBJ2-6; 9 bases are a match to TRBD1. The CDR3 sequence is 16 residues long. In germline, CDR1 is SGHNT, CDR2 YYREEE (reference sequence). J was trimmed by 4 bases and V by 7 bases; bases with no gene match: 9. The CDR3 DNA is TGTGCCAGCGGCGGCGATGGACAGGGGGGGGCCAACGTCCTGACTTTC. Amino acids: CASGGDGQGGANVLTF.

The V and J genes are TRBV29-1 and TRBJ2-7; TRBD2 aligns across 7 bases. The germline V gene encodes CDR1 SQVTM and CDR2 ANQGSEA. CDR3 length: 11 amino acids. V trimming: 7 bases; J trimming: 3 bases; junction bases outside the gene matches: 3. The CDR3 here is CSAGLNYEQYF. CDR3 DNA sequence: TGCAGCGCGGGACTAAACTACGAGCAGTACTTC.

This clone showed up just a few times. The genes are TRBV7-9 and TRBJ1-2, with D maybe TRBD1 (5 bases). V lost 6 bases, J lost 9 bases, and 23 bases lay in between. This CDR3 is 15 amino acids long. Germline loops: CDR1 SEHNR, CDR2 FQNEAQ (reference sequence). The CDR3 DNA reads TGTGCCAGCAGTACCACCGGGACGGCCATTATGCGCTACACCTTC. Translating gives CASSTTGTAIMRYTF.

The chain is built from TRBV4-2 and TRBJ2-5, with 9 bases lining up with TRBD2. This CDR3 contains 14 residues. Germline values: CDR1 LGHNA, CDR2 YNFKEQ. Losses at the gene ends were 0 bases for V and 4 bases for J; bases not matched to a gene: 0. The CDR3 here is CASSQDSGRETQYF. The DNA of the CDR3 is TGTGCCAGCAGCCAAGATAGCGGGAGAGAGACCCAGTACTTC.